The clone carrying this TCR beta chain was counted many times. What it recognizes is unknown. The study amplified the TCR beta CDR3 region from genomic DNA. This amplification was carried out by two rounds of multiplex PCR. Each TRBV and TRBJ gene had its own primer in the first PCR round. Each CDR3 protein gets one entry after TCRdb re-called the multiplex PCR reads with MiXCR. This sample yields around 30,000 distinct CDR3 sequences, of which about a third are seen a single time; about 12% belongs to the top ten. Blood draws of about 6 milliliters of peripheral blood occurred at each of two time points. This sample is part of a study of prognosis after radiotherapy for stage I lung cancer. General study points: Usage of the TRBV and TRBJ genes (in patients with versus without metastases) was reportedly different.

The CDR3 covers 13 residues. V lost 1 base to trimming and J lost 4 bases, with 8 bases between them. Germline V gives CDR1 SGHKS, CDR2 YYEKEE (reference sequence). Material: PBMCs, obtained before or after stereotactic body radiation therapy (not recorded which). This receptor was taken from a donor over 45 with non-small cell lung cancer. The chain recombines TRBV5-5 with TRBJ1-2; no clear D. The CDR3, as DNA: TGTGCCAGCAGCTTGCATCGGGGCTATGGCTACACCTTC. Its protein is CASSLHRGYGYTF. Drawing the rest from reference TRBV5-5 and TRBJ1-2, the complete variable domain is DAGVTQSPTHLIKTRGQQVTLRCSPISGHKSVSWYQQVLGQGPQFIFQYYEKEERGRGNFPDRFSARQFPNYSSELNVNALLLGDSALYLCASSLHRGYGYTFGSGTRLTVV.